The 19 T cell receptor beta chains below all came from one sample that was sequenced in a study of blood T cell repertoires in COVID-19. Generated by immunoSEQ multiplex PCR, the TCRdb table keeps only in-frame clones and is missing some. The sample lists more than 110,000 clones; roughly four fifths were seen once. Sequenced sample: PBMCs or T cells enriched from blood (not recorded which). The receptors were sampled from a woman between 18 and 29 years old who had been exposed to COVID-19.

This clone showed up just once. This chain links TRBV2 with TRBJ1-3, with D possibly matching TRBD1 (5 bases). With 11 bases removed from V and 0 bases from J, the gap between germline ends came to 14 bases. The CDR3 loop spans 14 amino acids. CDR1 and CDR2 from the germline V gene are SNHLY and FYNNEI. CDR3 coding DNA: TGTGCCGAAACAGGTCCGAGCTCTGGAAACACCATATATTTT. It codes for CAETGPSSGNTIYF. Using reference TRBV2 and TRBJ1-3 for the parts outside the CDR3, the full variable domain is EPEVTQTPSHQVTQMGQEVILRCVPISNHLYFYWYRQILGQKVEFLVSFYNNEISEKSEIFDDQFSVERPDGSNFTLKIRSTKLEDSAMYFCAETGPSSGNTIYFGEGSWLTVV.

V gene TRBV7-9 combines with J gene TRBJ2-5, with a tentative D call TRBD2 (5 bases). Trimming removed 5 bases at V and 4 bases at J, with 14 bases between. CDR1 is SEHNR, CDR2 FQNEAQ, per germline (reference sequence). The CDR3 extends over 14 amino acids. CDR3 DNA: TGTGCCAGCAGCCCAGGCGGGTCGAGAGAGACCCAGTACTTC. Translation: CASSPGGSRETQYF.

Here the CDR3 reads CASSSRFSGANVLTF. CDR3 coding DNA: TGCGCCAGCAGCTCACGGTTCTCCGGGGCCAACGTCCTGACTTTC. The genes are TRBV4-1 and TRBJ2-6, with no clear D. The CDR3 has 15 amino acids. V was cut by 5 bases and J by 4 bases, with 12 bases left in between. CDR1 MGHRA and CDR2 YSYEKL come from the germline V gene.

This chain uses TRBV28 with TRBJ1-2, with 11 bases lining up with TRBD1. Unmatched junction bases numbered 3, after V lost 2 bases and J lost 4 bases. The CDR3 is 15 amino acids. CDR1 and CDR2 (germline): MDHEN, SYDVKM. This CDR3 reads CASSLGTGGRYGYTF. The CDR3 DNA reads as TGTGCCAGCAGTTTAGGGACAGGGGGGCGCTATGGCTACACCTTC.

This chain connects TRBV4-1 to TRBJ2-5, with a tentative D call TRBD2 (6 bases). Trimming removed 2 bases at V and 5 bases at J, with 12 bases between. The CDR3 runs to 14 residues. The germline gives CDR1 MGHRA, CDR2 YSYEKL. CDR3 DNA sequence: TGCGCCAGCAGCCAATGGGGGGTGGGCGAGACCCAGTACTTC. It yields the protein CASSQWGVGETQYF.

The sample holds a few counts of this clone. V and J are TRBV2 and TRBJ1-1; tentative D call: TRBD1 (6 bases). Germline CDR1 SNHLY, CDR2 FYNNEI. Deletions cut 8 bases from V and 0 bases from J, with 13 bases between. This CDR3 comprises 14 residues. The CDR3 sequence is CASRRGAMNTEAFF. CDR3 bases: TGTGCCAGCCGGCGGGGGGCCATGAACACTGAAGCTTTCTTT. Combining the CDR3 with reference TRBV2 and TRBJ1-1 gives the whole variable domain EPEVTQTPSHQVTQMGQEVILRCVPISNHLYFYWYRQILGQKVEFLVSFYNNEISEKSEIFDDQFSVERPDGSNFTLKIRSTKLEDSAMYFCASRRGAMNTEAFFGQGTRLTVV.

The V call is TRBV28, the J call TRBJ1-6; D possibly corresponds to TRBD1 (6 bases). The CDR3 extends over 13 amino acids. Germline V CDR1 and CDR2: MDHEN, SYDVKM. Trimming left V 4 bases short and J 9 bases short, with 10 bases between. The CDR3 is CASSSGQPSPLHF. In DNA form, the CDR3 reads TGTGCCAGCAGTTCAGGACAGCCTTCACCCCTCCACTTT.

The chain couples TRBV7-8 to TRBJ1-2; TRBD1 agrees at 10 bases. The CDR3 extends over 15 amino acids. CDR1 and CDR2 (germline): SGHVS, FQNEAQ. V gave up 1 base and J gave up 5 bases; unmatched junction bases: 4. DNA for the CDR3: TGTGCCAGCAGCTTAGGGGGACAGGGGACTTATGGCTACACCTTC. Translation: CASSLGGQGTYGYTF.

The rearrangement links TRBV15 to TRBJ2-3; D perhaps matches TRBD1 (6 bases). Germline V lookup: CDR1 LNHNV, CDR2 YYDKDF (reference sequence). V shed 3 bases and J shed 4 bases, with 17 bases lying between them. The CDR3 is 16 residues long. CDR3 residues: CATSRARTAHSDTQYF. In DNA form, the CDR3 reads TGTGCCACCAGCAGGGCCAGGACAGCACATTCAGATACGCAGTATTTT.

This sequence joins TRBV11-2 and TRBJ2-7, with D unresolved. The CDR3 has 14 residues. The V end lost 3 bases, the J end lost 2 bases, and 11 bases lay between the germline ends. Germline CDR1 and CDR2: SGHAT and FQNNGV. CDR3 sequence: CASSLAASTYEQYF. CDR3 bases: TGTGCCAGCAGCTTGGCAGCGAGTACCTACGAGCAGTACTTC.

The CDR3 sequence is CASSIQGTYNEQFF. Written as DNA, the CDR3 is TGTGCCAGTAGTATCCAGGGGACCTACAATGAGCAGTTCTTC. The V call is TRBV19, the J call TRBJ2-1; TRBD1 is a possible D gene (6 bases). CDR1 LNHDA and CDR2 SQIVND come from the germline V gene (reference sequence). Trimming removed 3 bases at V and 2 bases at J, with 8 bases between. The CDR3 has 14 amino acids.

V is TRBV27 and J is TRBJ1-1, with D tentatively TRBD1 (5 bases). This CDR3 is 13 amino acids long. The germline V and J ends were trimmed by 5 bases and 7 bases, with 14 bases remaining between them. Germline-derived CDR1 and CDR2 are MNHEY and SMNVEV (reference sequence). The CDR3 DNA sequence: TGTGCCAGCAGTAGGCAGGGAGGCGGTGAAGCTTTCTTT. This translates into CASSRQGGGEAFF.

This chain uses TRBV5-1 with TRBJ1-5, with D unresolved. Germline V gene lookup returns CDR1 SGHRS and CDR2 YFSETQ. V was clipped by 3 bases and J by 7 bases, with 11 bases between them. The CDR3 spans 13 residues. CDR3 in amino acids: CASSSEPGQPQHF. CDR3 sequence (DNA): TGCGCCAGCAGCTCCGAGCCGGGACAGCCCCAGCATTTT. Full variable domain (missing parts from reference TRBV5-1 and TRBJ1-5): KAGVTQTPRYLIKTRGQQVTLSCSPISGHRSVSWYQQTPGQGLQFLFEYFSETQRNKGNFPGRFSGRQFSNSRSEMNVSTLELGDSALYLCASSSEPGQPQHFGDGTRLSIL.

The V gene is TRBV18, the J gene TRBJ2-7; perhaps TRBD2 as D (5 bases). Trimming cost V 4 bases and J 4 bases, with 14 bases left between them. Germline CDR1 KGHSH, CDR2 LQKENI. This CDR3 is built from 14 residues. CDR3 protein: CASSRAADQYEQYF. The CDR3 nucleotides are TGTGCCAGCTCACGTGCAGCGGACCAATACGAGCAGTACTTC. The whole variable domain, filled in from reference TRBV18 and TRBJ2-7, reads NAGVMQNPRHLVRRRGQEARLRCSPMKGHSHVYWYRQLPEEGLKFMVYLQKENIIDESGMPKERFSAEFPKEGPSILRIQQVVRGDSAAYFCASSRAADQYEQYFGPGTRLTVT.

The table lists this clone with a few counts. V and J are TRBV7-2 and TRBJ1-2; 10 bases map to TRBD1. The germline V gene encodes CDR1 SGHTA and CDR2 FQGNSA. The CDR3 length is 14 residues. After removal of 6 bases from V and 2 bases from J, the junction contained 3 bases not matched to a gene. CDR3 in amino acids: CASSRDRGNYGYTF. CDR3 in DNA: TGTGCCAGCAGTAGGGACAGGGGAAACTATGGCTACACCTTC.

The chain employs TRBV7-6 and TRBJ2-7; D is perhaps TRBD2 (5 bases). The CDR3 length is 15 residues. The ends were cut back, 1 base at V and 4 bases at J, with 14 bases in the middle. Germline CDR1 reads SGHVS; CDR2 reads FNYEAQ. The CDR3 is CASSLDRGNRYEQYF. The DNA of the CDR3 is TGTGCCAGCAGCTTAGACAGAGGGAATAGGTACGAGCAGTACTTC.

As DNA, the CDR3 is TGTGCCAGTAGCCTTGGGGGGACAGGGGACCTCAAACATGGCTACACCTTC. Protein sequence: CASSLGGTGDLKHGYTF. V gene TRBV19 combines with J gene TRBJ1-2; 10 positions agree with TRBD1. Germline CDR1 reads LNHDA; CDR2 reads SQIVND (reference sequence). This CDR3 spans 17 amino acids. Germline trimming cut 6 bases from V and 6 bases from J; bases unmatched to any gene: 16.

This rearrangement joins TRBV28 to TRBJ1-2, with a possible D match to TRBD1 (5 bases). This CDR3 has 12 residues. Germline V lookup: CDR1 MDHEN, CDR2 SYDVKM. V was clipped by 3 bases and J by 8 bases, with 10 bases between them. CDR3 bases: TGTGCCAGCAGTTTTCAGGGATACGGCTACACCTTC. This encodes CASSFQGYGYTF.

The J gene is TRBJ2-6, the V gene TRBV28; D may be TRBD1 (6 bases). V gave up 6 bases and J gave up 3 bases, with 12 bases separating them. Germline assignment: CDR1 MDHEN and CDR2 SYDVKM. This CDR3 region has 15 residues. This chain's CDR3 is CASRGQGFGANVLTF. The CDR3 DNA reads TGTGCCAGCAGAGGGCAGGGGTTTGGGGCCAACGTCCTGACTTTC. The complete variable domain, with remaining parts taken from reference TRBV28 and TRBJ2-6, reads DVKVTQSSRYLVKRTGEKVFLECVQDMDHENMFWYRQDPGLGLRLIYFSYDVKMKEKGDIPEGYSVSREKKERFSLILESASTNQTSMYLCASRGQGFGANVLTFGAGSRLTVL.